This T cell receptor beta chain was retrieved from a study of immune evolution from preneoplasia to lung adenocarcinoma. General observations from the study: Clonality was highest in normal lung, lower in later-stage lesions apparently. Top clone share appeared to fall from AAH through AIS, MIA, adenocarcinoma.

The CDR3 has 15 residues. Deletions cut 0 bases from V and 2 bases from J, with 11 bases between. Germline CDR1 and CDR2: GTSNPN and SVGIG (reference sequence). On this clone itself: Antigen specificity is unknown.

The method was immunoSEQ multiplex PCR; TCRdb's version includes in-frame clones alone and lacks a portion of them. The sample lists under 8,000 clones; roughly 80% were seen once. Patient tissue came from resections in Japan or China, 2014–2017. Each case's diagnosis was confirmed by two pathologists on H&E. The receptor was isolated from a donor of 70 years or more with lung adenocarcinoma. Sequencing was done on a sample of FFPE adjacent normal lung tissue. This chain links TRBV30 with TRBJ2-1; possibly TRBD2 for D (6 bases). CDR3 sequence (DNA): TGTGCCTGGAGTGTTATGGCGGGACCCTACAATGAGCAGTTCTTC. Residues: CAWSVMAGPYNEQFF.